The 9 T cell receptor beta chains below all came from one sample that was sequenced in a study of blood T cell repertoires in COVID-19. Generated by immunoSEQ multiplex PCR, the TCRdb table keeps only in-frame clones and is missing some. The profile shows approximately 350,000 clones, over 70% of them singletons. The material sequenced was peripheral blood. These receptors came from a young man with active or convalescent COVID-19.

This chain connects TRBV6-5 to TRBJ2-7, with 13 bases that match TRBD2. The CDR3 extends over 14 amino acids. V lost 6 bases, J lost 6 bases, and 5 bases stayed unmatched. CDR1 is MNHEY, CDR2 SVGAGI, per germline. The CDR3 sequence is CASRLGLAGAEQYF. The CDR3 bases are TGTGCCAGCAGGTTAGGACTAGCGGGAGCCGAGCAGTACTTC.

With respect to this clone: This same CDR3 is encoded by further DNA sequences in the sample. The chain combines TRBV11-2 with TRBJ2-7; unclear D gene. Germline V CDR1 and CDR2: SGHAT, FQNNGV. Trimming cost V 5 bases and J 0 bases, with 11 bases left between them. This CDR3 comprises 14 residues. CDR3 region: CASSPLTGSYEQYF. The DNA for the CDR3 is TGTGCCAGCAGCCCCCTGACTGGCTCCTACGAGCAGTACTTC.

The chain has TRBV4-3 and TRBJ2-3; tentative D call: TRBD2 (5 bases). The CDR3 extends over 15 amino acids. Between the trimmed V and J ends, which lost 0 bases and 7 bases, there was a span of 14 bases. In germline, CDR1 is LGHNA, CDR2 YSLEER. CDR3 in amino acids: CASSQDWRVPNTQYF. CDR3 sequence (DNA): TGCGCCAGCAGCCAAGACTGGCGGGTTCCTAATACGCAGTATTTT.

About this clone: In the same sample, other DNA sequences code for this CDR3. The CDR3, as DNA: TGCGCCAGCAGCTTACGACTAGCGGGAGGGCGAAATGAGCAGTTCTTC. It is translated as CASSLRLAGGRNEQFF. This sequence joins TRBV5-1 and TRBJ2-1; 14 bases are a match to TRBD2. The length of the CDR3 is 16 residues. V shed 2 bases and J 7 bases; nucleotides not matched to a gene: 5. Germline-derived CDR1 and CDR2 are SGHRS and YFSETQ.

The chain combines TRBV15 with TRBJ2-3; 10 bases fit TRBD2. Germline V gives CDR1 LNHNV, CDR2 YYDKDF (reference sequence). The trim removed 0 bases at V and 3 bases at J, leaving 3 bases unmatched. This CDR3 is 16 amino acids long. CDR3 sequence reads: CATSRDQRGGTDTQYF. DNA of the CDR3: TGTGCCACCAGCAGAGACCAGCGGGGGGGTACAGATACGCAGTATTTT.

The rearrangement uses TRBV28 and TRBJ1-6, with TRBD1 as a possible D gene (5 bases). This CDR3 is 14 amino acids long. Germline lookup yields CDR1 MDHEN and CDR2 SYDVKM. V was shortened by 3 bases and J by 7 bases, with 10 bases between the two germline ends. CDR3 DNA: TGTGCCAGCAGTTTCCCAGGGTGGAATTCACCCCTCCACTTT. Translated: CASSFPGWNSPLHF.

This chain uses TRBV5-1 with TRBJ2-5; the D gene is possibly TRBD1 (7 bases). Germline V gene data show CDR1 as SGHRS and CDR2 as YFSETQ. The ends were cut back, 4 bases at V and 5 bases at J, with 12 bases in the middle. This CDR3 comprises 13 residues. CDR3 sequence (DNA): TGCGCCAGCAGCCACTCAGGGGGGGAGACCCAGTACTTC. Amino acid sequence: CASSHSGGETQYF.

CDR3 sequence: CATRGAGNTGELFF. DNA for the CDR3: TGTGCCACCCGTGGGGCCGGGAACACCGGGGAGCTGTTTTTT. The chain is built from TRBV24-1 and TRBJ2-2, with a weak D call TRBD1 (5 bases). Trimming cost V 9 bases and J 1 base, with 11 bases left between them. The V gene's germline CDR1 is KGHDR and CDR2 SFDVKD. The CDR3 is 14 residues long.

The chain recombines TRBV28 with TRBJ1-5; D is possibly TRBD1 (5 bases). The CDR3 is made up of 14 amino acids. Trimming took off 8 bases at V and 6 bases at J, with 17 bases between the two ends. In germline, CDR1 is MDHEN, CDR2 SYDVKM. The DNA of the CDR3 is TGTGCCAGCCGGTGGGGGGGGAACTCTCAGCCCCAGCATTTT. Translated, it gives CASRWGGNSQPQHF. Complete variable domain (other parts from reference TRBV28 and TRBJ1-5): DVKVTQSSRYLVKRTGEKVFLECVQDMDHENMFWYRQDPGLGLRLIYFSYDVKMKEKGDIPEGYSVSREKKERFSLILESASTNQTSMYLCASRWGGNSQPQHFGDGTRLSIL.